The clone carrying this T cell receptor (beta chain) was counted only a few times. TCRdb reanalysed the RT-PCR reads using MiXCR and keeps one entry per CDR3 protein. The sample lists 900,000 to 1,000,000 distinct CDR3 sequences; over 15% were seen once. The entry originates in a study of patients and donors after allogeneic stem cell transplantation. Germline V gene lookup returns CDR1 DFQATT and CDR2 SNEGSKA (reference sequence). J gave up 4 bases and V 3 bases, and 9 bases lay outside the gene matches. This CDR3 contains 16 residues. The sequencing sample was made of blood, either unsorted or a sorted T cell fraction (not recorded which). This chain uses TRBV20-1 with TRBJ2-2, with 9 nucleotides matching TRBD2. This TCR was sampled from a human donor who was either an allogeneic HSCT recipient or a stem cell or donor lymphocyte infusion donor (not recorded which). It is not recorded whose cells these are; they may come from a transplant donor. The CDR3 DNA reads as TGCAGTGCTAGGGTAGCGGGAGCCGTGATCACCGGGGAGCTGTTTTTT. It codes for CSARVAGAVITGELFF.